This entry concerns a single TCR beta chain. The target antigen is unknown. The CDR3 covers 14 residues. Germline CDR1 and CDR2: SGHRS and YFSETQ. The V gene end was trimmed by 0 bases and the J gene end by 9 bases; junction bases not matched to a gene: 2. Cells were stimulated nonspecifically with anti-CD3/anti-CD28 magnetic beads. Sorting of responding CD4+ T cells relied on upregulated CD40 ligand together with CD69. The data belong to a study of persistence of HIV-infected CD4 T cells. About the research overall: Up to about 200 mL blood was drawn at multiple time points; a couple of donors had single-time leukapheresis. Regarding the study as a whole: Degenerate expanded CDR3beta sequences were enriched among CMV- and Gag-responding cells.

The libraries were made with immunoSEQ version 4 in survey mode. Template was genomic DNA at about 10 ng/uL, with up to roughly 1 ug used per sample. The table came from immunoSEQ multiplex PCR; TCRdb's copy has only in-frame clones and leaves some out. The data contain over 35,000 clones, around 89% of them seen just once; the ten biggest clones take up 0.95% to 1.1%. The input for sequencing was CD4+ T cells sorted from PBMCs after roughly 18-hour stimulation, taken from a patient who received antiretroviral therapy. This chain connects TRBV5-1 to TRBJ1-6, with 8 bases that match TRBD1. The origin of this receptor is an adult man with HIV who was CMV-seropositive. CDR3 protein: CASSLGTGTSPLHF. As DNA, the CDR3 is TGCGCCAGCAGCTTGGGGACAGGGACTTCACCCCTCCACTTT.